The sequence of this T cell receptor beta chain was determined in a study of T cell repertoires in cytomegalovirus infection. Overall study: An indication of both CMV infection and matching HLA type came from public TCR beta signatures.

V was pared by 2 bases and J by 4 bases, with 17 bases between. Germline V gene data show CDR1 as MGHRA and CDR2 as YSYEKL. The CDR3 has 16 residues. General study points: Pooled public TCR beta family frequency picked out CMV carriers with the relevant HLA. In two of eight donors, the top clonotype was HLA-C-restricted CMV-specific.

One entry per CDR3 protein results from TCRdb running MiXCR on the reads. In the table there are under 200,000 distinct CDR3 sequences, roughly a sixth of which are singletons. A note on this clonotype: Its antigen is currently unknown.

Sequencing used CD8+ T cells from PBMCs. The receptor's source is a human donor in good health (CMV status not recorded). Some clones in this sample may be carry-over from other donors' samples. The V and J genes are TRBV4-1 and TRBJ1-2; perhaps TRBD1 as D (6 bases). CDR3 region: CASSQKTMGGLYGYTF. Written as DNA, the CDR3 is TGCGCCAGCAGCCAAAAAACGATGGGGGGGCTCTATGGCTACACCTTC.